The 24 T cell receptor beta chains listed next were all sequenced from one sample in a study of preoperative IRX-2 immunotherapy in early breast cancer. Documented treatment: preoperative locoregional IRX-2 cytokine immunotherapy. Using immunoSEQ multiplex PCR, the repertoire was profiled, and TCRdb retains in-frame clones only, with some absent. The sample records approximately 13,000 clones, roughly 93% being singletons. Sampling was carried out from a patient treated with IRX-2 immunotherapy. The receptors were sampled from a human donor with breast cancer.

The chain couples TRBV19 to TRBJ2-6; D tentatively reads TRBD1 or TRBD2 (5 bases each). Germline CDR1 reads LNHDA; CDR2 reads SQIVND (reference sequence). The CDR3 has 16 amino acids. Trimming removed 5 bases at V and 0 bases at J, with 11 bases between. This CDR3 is CASSFGAYSGANVLTF. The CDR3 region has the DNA TGTGCCAGTAGTTTCGGGGCTTACTCTGGGGCCAACGTCCTGACTTTC.

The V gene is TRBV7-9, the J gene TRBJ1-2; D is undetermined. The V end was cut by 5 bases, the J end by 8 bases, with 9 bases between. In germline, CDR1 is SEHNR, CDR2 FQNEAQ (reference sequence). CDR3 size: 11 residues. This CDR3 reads CASSPSRGYTF. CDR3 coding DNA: TGTGCCAGCAGCCCCAGTCGGGGCTACACCTTC.

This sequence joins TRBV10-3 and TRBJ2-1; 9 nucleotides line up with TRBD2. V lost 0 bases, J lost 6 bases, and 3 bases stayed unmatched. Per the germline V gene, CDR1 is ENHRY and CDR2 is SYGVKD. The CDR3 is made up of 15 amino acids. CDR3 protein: CAISESAGGPNEQFF. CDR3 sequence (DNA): TGTGCCATCAGTGAGTCAGCGGGGGGTCCCAATGAGCAGTTCTTC.

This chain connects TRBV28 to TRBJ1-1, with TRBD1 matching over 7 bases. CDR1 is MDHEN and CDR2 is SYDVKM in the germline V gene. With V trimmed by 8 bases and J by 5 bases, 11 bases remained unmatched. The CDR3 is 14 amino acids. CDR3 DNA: TGTGCCAGCCAAAAGGGGGCGATGAGAACTGAAGCTTTCTTT. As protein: CASQKGAMRTEAFF.

In nucleotides, the CDR3 is TGCGCCAGCAGCTTTGGGCAGGGGGCTCAAAATGAGCAGTTCTTC. Protein product: CASSFGQGAQNEQFF. J is TRBJ2-1 and V is TRBV5-1; 8 bases are a match to TRBD1. The germline gives CDR1 SGHRS, CDR2 YFSETQ. V trimming: 2 bases; J trimming: 7 bases; junction bases outside the gene matches: 8. CDR3 length: 15 amino acids.

CDR3 sequence: CAWRVRGMNTEAFF. The CDR3 DNA reads TGTGCCTGGAGGGTCCGTGGAATGAACACTGAAGCTTTCTTT. The rearrangement joins TRBV30 to TRBJ1-1; D uncertain. V was pared by 3 bases and J by 0 bases, with 11 bases between. Germline V gene sequence: CDR1 GTSNPN, CDR2 SVGIG (reference sequence). CDR3 length: 14 amino acids.

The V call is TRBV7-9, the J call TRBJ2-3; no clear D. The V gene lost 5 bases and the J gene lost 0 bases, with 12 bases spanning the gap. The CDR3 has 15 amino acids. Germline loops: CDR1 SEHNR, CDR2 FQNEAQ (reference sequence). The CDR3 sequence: CASSPGLVSTDTQYF. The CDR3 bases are TGTGCCAGCAGCCCCGGCCTAGTTAGCACAGATACGCAGTATTTT.

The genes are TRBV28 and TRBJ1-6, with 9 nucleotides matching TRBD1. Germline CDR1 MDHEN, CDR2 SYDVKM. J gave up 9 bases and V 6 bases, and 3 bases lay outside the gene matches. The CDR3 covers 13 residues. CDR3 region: CASRSGQGSPLHF. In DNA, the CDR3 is TGTGCCAGCAGGTCGGGACAGGGTTCACCCCTCCACTTT. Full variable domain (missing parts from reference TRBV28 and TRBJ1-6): DVKVTQSSRYLVKRTGEKVFLECVQDMDHENMFWYRQDPGLGLRLIYFSYDVKMKEKGDIPEGYSVSREKKERFSLILESASTNQTSMYLCASRSGQGSPLHFGNGTRLTVT.

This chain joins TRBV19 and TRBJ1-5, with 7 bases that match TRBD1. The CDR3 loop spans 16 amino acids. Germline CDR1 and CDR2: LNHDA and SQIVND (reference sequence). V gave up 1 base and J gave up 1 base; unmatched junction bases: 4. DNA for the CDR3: TGTGCCAGTAGTATAGCAGGGACAGTAAGCAATCAGCCCCAGCATTTT. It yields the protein CASSIAGTVSNQPQHF.

The CDR3 region is CASSLPGGRFEQFF. The CDR3 coding sequence is TGCGCCAGCAGCTTACCAGGGGGCAGGTTTGAGCAGTTCTTC. This chain links TRBV5-1 with TRBJ2-1; TRBD1 aligns across 8 bases. CDR1 is SGHRS, CDR2 YFSETQ, per germline. CDR3 length: 14 residues. The V and J ends lost 2 bases and 9 bases, in that order; junction bases with no gene match: 7.

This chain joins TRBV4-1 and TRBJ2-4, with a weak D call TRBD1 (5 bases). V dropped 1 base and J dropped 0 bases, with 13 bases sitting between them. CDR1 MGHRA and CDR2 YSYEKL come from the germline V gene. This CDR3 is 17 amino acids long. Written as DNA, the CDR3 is TGCGCCAGCAGCCAAGGACAGCGTCTCCTAGCCAAAAACATTCAGTACTTC. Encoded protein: CASSQGQRLLAKNIQYF.

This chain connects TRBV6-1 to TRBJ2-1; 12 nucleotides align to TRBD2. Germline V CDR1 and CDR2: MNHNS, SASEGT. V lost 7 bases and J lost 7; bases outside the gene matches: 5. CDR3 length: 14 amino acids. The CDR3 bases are TGTGCCAGCACTAGCGGGGGGGCCTGGAATGAGCAGTTCTTC. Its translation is CASTSGGAWNEQFF.

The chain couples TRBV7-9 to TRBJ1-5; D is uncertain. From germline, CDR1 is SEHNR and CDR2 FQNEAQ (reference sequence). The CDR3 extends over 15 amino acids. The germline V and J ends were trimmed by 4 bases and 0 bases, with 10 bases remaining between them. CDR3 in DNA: TGTGCCAGCAGCTCCATGGGGAATAGCAATCAGCCCCAGCATTTT. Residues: CASSSMGNSNQPQHF.

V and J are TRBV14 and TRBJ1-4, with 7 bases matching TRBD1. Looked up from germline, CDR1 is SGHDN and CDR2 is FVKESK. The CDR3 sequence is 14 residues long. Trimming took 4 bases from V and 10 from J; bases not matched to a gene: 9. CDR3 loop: CASSPRFPGGKLFF. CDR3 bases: TGTGCCAGCAGCCCCCGATTCCCAGGGGGAAAACTGTTTTTT.

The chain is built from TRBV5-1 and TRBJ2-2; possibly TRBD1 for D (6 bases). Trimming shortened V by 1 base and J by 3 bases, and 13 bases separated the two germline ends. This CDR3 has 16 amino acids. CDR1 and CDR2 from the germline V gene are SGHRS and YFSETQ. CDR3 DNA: TGCGCCAGCAGCTTGTTGTGGGGGCCCGACACCGGGGAGCTGTTTTTT. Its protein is CASSLLWGPDTGELFF. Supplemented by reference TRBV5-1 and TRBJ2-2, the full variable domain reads KAGVTQTPRYLIKTRGQQVTLSCSPISGHRSVSWYQQTPGQGLQFLFEYFSETQRNKGNFPGRFSGRQFSNSRSEMNVSTLELGDSALYLCASSLLWGPDTGELFFGEGSRLTVL.

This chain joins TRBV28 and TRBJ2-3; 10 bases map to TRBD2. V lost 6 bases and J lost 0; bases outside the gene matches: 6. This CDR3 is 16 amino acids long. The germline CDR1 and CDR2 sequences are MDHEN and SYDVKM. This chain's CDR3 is CASRAGLAISTDTQYF. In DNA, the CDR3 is TGTGCCAGCAGGGCGGGACTAGCGATCAGCACAGATACGCAGTATTTT.

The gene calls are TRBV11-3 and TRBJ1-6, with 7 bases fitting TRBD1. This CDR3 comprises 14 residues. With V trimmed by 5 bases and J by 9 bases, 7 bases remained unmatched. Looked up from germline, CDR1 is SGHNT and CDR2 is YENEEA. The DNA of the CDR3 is TGTGCCAGCAGCCCCCCGGGACAGAGTTCACCCCTCCACTTT. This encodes CASSPPGQSSPLHF. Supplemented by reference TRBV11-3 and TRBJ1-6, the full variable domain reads EAGVVQSPRYKIIEKKQPVAFWCNPISGHNTLYWYLQNLGQGPELLIRYENEEAVDDSQLPKDRFSAERLKGVDSTLKIQPAELGDSAVYLCASSPPGQSSPLHFGNGTRLTVT.

CDR3 DNA: TGTGCCAGCAGCATCACCGGGACTAGCCAAGAGACCCAGTACTTC. Translation gives CASSITGTSQETQYF. The chain is built from TRBV7-9 and TRBJ2-5; TRBD2 aligns across 8 bases. The CDR3 is made up of 15 amino acids. The V and J ends lost 5 bases and 1 base, in that order; junction bases with no gene match: 6. CDR1 and CDR2 (germline): SEHNR, FQNEAQ (reference sequence).

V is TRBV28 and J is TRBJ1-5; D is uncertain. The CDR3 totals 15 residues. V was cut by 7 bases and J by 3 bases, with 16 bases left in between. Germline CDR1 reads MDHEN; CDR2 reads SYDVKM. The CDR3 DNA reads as TGTGCCAGCACAGCGTGGGGTTCATTCAATCAGCCCCAGCATTTT. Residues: CASTAWGSFNQPQHF.

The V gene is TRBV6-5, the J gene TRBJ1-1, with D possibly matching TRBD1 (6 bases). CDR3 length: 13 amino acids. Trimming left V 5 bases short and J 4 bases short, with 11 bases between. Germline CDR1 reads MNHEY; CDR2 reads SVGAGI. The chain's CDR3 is CASSPQGITEAFF. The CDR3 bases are TGTGCCAGCAGTCCTCAGGGGATCACTGAAGCTTTCTTT.

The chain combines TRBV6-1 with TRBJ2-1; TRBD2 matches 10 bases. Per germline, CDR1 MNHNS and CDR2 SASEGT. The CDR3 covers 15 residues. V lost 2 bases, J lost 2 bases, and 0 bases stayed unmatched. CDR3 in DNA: TGTGCCAGCAGTGAAAGCGGGGGGGCCTACAATGAGCAGTTCTTC. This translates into CASSESGGAYNEQFF.

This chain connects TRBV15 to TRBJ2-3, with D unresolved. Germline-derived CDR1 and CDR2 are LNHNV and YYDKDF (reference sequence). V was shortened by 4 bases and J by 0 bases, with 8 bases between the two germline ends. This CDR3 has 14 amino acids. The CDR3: CATSIRSSTDTQYF. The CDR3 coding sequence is TGTGCCACCAGCATCCGCTCTAGCACAGATACGCAGTATTTT.

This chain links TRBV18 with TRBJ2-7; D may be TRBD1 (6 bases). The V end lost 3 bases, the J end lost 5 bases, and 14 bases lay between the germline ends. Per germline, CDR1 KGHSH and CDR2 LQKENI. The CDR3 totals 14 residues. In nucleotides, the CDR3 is TGTGCCAGCTCACCCGCCCGAGGGGGAAACGAGCAGTACTTC. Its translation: CASSPARGGNEQYF. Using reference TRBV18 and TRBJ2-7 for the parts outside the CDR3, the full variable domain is NAGVMQNPRHLVRRRGQEARLRCSPMKGHSHVYWYRQLPEEGLKFMVYLQKENIIDESGMPKERFSAEFPKEGPSILRIQQVVRGDSAAYFCASSPARGGNEQYFGPGTRLTVT.

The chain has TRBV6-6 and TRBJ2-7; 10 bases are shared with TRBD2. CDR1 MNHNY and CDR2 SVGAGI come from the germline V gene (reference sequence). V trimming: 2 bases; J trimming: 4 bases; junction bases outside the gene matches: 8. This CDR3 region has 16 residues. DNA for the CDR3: TGTGCCAGCAGTTACGGAGGTAGCGGGGGGACATACGAGCAGTACGTC. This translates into CASSYGGSGGTYEQYV.